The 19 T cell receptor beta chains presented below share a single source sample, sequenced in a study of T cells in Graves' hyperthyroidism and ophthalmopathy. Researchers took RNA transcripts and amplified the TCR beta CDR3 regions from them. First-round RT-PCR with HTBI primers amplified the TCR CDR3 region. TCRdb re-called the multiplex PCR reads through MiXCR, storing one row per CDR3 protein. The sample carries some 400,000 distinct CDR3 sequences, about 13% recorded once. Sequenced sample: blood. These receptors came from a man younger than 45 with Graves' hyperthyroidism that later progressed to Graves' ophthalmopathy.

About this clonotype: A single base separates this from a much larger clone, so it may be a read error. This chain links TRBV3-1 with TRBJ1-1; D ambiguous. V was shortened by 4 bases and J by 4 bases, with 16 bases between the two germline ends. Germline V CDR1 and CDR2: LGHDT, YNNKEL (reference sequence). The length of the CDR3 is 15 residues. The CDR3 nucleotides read TGTGCCAGCAGCCCCCTCGGGGAAAGCAGCACTGAAGCTTTCTTT. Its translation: CASSPLGESSTEAFF.

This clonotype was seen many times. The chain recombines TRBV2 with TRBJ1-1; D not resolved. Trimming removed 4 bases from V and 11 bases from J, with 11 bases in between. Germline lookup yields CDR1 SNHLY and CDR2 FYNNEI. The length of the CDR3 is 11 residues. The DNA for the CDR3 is TGTGCCAGCAGTGTTGCCTCGGGGGCTTTCTTT. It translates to CASSVASGAFF. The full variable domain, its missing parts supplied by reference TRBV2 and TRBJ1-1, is EPEVTQTPSHQVTQMGQEVILRCVPISNHLYFYWYRQILGQKVEFLVSFYNNEISEKSEIFDDQFSVERPDGSNFTLKIRSTKLEDSAMYFCASSVASGAFFGQGTRLTVV.

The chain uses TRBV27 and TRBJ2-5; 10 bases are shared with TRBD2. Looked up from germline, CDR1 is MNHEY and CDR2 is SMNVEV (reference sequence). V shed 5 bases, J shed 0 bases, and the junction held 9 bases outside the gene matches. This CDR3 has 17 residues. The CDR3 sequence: CASSPLGLAGDQETQYF. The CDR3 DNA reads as TGTGCCAGCAGTCCCCTTGGGCTAGCGGGAGACCAAGAGACCCAGTACTTC.

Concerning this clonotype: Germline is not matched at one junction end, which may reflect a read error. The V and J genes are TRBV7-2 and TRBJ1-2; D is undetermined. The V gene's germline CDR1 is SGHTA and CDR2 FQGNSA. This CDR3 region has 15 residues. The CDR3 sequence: CASSLMYTANHGYTF. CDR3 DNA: TGTGCCAGCAGCTTAATGTACACAGCTAACCATGGCTACACCTTC. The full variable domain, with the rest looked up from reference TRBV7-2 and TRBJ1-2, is GAGVSQSPSNKVTEKGKDVELRCDPISGHTALYWYRQSLGQGLEFLIYFQGNSAPDKSGLPSDRFSAERTGGSVSTLTIQRTQQEDSAVYLCASSLMYTANHGYTFGSGTRLTVV.

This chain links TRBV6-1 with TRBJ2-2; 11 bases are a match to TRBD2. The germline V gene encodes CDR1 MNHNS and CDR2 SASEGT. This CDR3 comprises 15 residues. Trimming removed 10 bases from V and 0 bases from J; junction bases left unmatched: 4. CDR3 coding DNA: TGTGCCACACTAGCGGGGGACTCGAACACCGGGGAGCTGTTTTTT. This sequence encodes CATLAGDSNTGELFF.

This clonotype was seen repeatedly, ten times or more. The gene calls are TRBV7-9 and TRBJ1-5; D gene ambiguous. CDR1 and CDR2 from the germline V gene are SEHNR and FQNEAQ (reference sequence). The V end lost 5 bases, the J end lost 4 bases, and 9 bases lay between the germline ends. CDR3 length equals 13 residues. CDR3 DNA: TGTGCCAGCAGCGTAATGGGGAATCAGCCCCAGCATTTT. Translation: CASSVMGNQPQHF.

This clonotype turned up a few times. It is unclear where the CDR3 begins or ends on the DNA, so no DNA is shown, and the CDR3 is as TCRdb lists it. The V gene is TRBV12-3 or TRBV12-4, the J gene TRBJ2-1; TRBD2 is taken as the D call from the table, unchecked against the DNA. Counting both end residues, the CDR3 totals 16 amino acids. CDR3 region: CASSFVTGDFGNEQFF.

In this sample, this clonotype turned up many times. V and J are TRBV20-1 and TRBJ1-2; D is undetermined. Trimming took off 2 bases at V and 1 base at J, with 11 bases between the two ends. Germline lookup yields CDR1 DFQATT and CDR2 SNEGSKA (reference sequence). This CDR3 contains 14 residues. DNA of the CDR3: TGCAGTGCTAGATGGCCAGGTGGTAACTATGGCTACACCTTC. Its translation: CSARWPGGNYGYTF.

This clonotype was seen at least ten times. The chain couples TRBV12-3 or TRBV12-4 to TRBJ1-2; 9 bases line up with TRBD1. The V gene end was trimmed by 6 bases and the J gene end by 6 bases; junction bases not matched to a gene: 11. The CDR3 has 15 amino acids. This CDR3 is CASSNYRGQGHGYTF. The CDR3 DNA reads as TGTGCCAGCAGCAATTACAGGGGGCAGGGACATGGCTACACCTTC.

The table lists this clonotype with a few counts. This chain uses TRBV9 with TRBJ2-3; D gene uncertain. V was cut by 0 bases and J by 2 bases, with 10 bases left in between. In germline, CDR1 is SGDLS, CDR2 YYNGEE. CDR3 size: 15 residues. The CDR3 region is CASSVGGILTDTQYF. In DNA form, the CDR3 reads TGTGCCAGCAGCGTAGGGGGAATACTCACAGATACGCAGTATTTT.

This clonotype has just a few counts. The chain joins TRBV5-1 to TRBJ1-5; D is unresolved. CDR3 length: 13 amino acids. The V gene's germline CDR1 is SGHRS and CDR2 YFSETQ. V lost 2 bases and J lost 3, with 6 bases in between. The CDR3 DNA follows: TGCGCCAGCAGCTTAAGCGTCAATCAGCCCCAGCATTTT. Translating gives CASSLSVNQPQHF.

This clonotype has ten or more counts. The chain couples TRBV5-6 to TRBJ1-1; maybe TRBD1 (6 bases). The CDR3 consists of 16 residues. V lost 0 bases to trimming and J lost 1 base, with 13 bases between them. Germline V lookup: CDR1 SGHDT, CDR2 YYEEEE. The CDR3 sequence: CASSLAQGIPNTEAFF. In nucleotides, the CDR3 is TGTGCCAGCAGCTTGGCCCAGGGGATTCCGAACACTGAAGCTTTCTTT.

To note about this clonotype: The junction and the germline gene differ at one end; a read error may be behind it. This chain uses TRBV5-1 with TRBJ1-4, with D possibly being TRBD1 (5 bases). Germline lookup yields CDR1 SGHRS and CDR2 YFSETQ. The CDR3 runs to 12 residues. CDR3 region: CASSGTGETLFF. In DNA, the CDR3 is TGCGCCAGCAGCGGCACGGGGGAAACACTGTTTTTT. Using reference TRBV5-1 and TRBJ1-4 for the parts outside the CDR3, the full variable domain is KAGVTQTPRYLIKTRGQQVTLSCSPISGHRSVSWYQQTPGQGLQFLFEYFSETQRNKGNFPGRFSGRQFSNSRSEMNVSTLELGDSALYLCASSGTGETLFFGSGTQLSVL.

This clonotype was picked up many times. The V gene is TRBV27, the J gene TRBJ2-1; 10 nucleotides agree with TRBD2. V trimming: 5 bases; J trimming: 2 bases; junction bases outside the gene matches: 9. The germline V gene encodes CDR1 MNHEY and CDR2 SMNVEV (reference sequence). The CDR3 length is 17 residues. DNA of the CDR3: TGTGCCAGCAGTGCGGACTCACTAGCGGGGACCTACAATGAGCAGTTCTTC. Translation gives CASSADSLAGTYNEQFF.

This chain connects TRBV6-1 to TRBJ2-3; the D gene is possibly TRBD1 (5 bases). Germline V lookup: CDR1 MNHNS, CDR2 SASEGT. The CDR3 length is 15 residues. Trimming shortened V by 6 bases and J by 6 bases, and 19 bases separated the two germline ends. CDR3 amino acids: CASSLGQGLSDTQYF. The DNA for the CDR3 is TGTGCCAGCAGCCTCGGGCAGGGCCTCTCGGATACGCAGTATTTT.

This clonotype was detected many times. The DNA of the CDR3 is TGCAGTGCCGGGACAGTGGGCGCTGAAGCTTTCTTT. Translation gives CSAGTVGAEAFF. The chain uses TRBV20-1 and TRBJ1-1; 7 nucleotides line up with TRBD1. The V and J ends lost 6 bases and 6 bases, in that order; junction bases with no gene match: 7. CDR1 is DFQATT, CDR2 SNEGSKA, per germline (reference sequence). There are 12 residues in the CDR3.

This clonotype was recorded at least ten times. CDR3 protein: CASSFRDRGRGGTEAFF. CDR3 coding DNA: TGTGCCAGCAGTTTCCGGGACAGGGGGCGCGGGGGCACTGAAGCTTTCTTT. The chain uses TRBV27 and TRBJ1-1, with 12 bases fitting TRBD1. The CDR3 totals 17 residues. V lost 3 bases to trimming and J lost 4 bases; unmatched junction nucleotides: 9. Germline-derived CDR1 and CDR2 are MNHEY and SMNVEV (reference sequence).

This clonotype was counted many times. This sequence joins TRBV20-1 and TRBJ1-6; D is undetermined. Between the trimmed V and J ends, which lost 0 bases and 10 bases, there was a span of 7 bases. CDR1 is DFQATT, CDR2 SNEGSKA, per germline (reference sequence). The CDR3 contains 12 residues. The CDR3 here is CSARDRLSPLHF. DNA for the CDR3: TGCAGTGCTAGAGACCGGCTGTCACCCCTCCACTTT.

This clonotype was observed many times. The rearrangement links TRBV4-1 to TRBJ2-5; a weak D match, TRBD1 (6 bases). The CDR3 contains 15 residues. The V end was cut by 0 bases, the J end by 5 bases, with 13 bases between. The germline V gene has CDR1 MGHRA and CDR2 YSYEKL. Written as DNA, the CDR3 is TGCGCCAGCAGCCAAGAAGGCAGGGGATCGGAGACCCAGTACTTC. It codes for CASSQEGRGSETQYF.